Below, 5 T cell receptor beta chains from the same sample are listed, as sequenced in a study of T cells in Graves' hyperthyroidism and ophthalmopathy. The CDR3 regions of TCR beta were amplified from RNA transcripts. With the HTBI primer set, the TCR CDR3 went through a first round of RT-PCR. TCRdb ran MiXCR on the multiplex PCR reads and lists one entry per CDR3 protein. The sample carries around 340,000 distinct CDR3 sequences, around 18% recorded once. The sample taken for sequencing was blood. These TCRs come from a woman between 40 and 50 years old with Graves' ophthalmopathy.

In its sample, this clonotype was seen many times. J is TRBJ2-7 and V is TRBV11-2; 11 positions match TRBD2. Germline lookup yields CDR1 SGHAT and CDR2 FQNNGV. Trimming took 5 bases from V and 3 from J; bases not matched to a gene: 6. The CDR3 covers 15 residues. Here the CDR3 DNA reads TGTGCCAGCAGCCTCTCCACTAGCGGGAGCTACGAGCAGTACTTC. Translation gives CASSLSTSGSYEQYF.

This clonotype was detected only a few times. The chain carries TRBV20-1 and TRBJ2-2; D might be TRBD2 (6 bases). V shed 1 base and J shed 2 bases, with 8 bases lying between them. This CDR3 spans 14 amino acids. The germline V gene has CDR1 DFQATT and CDR2 SNEGSKA (reference sequence). The CDR3 DNA follows: TGCAGTGCTAGAGGGGGGGACAACACCGGGGAGCTGTTTTTT. This encodes CSARGGDNTGELFF.

This clonotype was seen only a few times. A much larger clone is a single base away; this may be a read error. The DNA for the CDR3 is TGTGTCATCGGTTGGACAGGGTTAGATGAGCAGTTCTTC. Protein sequence: CVIGWTGLDEQFF. The rearrangement uses TRBV10-3 and TRBJ2-1; 8 bases match TRBD1. From germline, CDR1 is ENHRY and CDR2 SYGVKD. The CDR3 has 13 residues.

This clonotype has ten or more counts. The rearrangement uses TRBV5-1 and TRBJ2-2; possibly TRBD1 or TRBD2 for D (5 bases each). Germline V lookup: CDR1 SGHRS, CDR2 YFSETQ. The CDR3 totals 16 residues. V lost 7 bases, J lost 4 bases, and 20 bases lay in between. The CDR3 is CASAPDGARATGELFF. DNA of the CDR3: TGCGCCAGCGCCCCCGACGGGGCTCGCGCCACCGGGGAGCTGTTTTTT. Full variable domain (rest looked up from reference TRBV5-1 and TRBJ2-2): KAGVTQTPRYLIKTRGQQVTLSCSPISGHRSVSWYQQTPGQGLQFLFEYFSETQRNKGNFPGRFSGRQFSNSRSEMNVSTLELGDSALYLCASAPDGARATGELFFGEGSRLTVL.

This clonotype was picked up many times. A read error may be the cause here, since a much bigger clone is one base away. The V gene is TRBV6-1, the J gene TRBJ1-1; 7 nucleotides line up with TRBD1. This CDR3 has 14 residues. Germline lookup yields CDR1 MNHNS and CDR2 SASEGT. The junction had 5 bases not matched to a gene; V was cut back by 5 bases and J by 2 bases. The CDR3 DNA sequence: TGTGCCAGCAGTCGGGGGACAGCAAACACTGAAGCTTTCTTT. Protein product: CASSRGTANTEAFF.